The subject of this entry is one T cell receptor beta chain. Its antigen remains unknown. The data were obtained in a study of T cell responses to AZD1222 COVID-19 vaccine. Only in-frame clones appear in the TCRdb table, and some are missing; sequencing was by immunoSEQ multiplex PCR. The data show 120,000 or so clones, over 75% seen once. Trimming took 5 bases from V and 8 from J, leaving 13 bases between them. The V gene's germline CDR1 is SGHTA and CDR2 FQGNSA. This CDR3 has 12 residues. Study findings and constraints: Spike-specific TCR repertoires showed rising breadth and depth after two AZD1222 doses. Donors were chiefly white British, with a greater number of females, and clonal diversity was perhaps underestimated. Dominant at 160-218 and 743-854, vaccine-associated CD4 TCRs also spanned spike.

This sample comprised peripheral blood, obtained on day 0 of AZD1222 vaccination. The TCR originated in an adult in good health. The J gene is TRBJ2-7, the V gene TRBV7-2; D is ambiguous. The CDR3 protein is CASSGWYEKQYF. CDR3 DNA sequence: TGTGCCAGCAGCGGATGGTACGAAAAGCAGTACTTC.